This T cell receptor beta chain derives from a study of patients and donors after allogeneic stem cell transplantation. This clonotype was picked up many times. The CDR3 length is 16 residues. Germline V gene lookup returns CDR1 SGHRS and CDR2 YFSETQ. V gave up 5 bases and J gave up 4 bases; unmatched junction bases: 12. TCRdb reprocessed the RT-PCR reads with MiXCR, giving one entry per CDR3 protein. The data hold hundreds of thousands of distinct CDR3 sequences, with over 12% observed a single time. J is TRBJ2-3 and V is TRBV5-1, with 8 positions matching TRBD2. The receptor was isolated from a human donor who was either an allogeneic HSCT recipient or a stem cell or donor lymphocyte infusion donor (not recorded which). It is not recorded whose cells these are; they may come from a transplant donor. The sample was blood, either unsorted or a sorted T cell fraction (not recorded which). CDR3 coding DNA: TGCGCCAGCAGTTTTGCCCTCCGGGGGGGTGCAGATACGCAGTATTTT. Its protein is CASSFALRGGADTQYF.